This record concerns one T cell receptor beta chain sequence. The sample is drawn from a study of blood T cells in healthy people across ages. Using a J-beta primer mix together with a sample-barcoded 5' primer, a second PCR was run for about 6 to 11 cycles. Each sample provided no less than 3 million CDR3-containing paired-end reads. TCRdb itself ran the 5' RACE reads through MiXCR, one entry per CDR3 protein. The sample lists 600,000 or so distinct CDR3 sequences, roughly 48% occurring once. With 7 bases removed from V and 4 bases from J, the gap between germline ends came to 16 bases. Germline V lookup: CDR1 SQVTM, CDR2 ANQGSEA. The CDR3 runs 13 residues.

This clonotype was sampled from a man older than 75 in good health. Sequencing used blood. The V and J genes are TRBV29-1 and TRBJ1-1; no firm D call. The CDR3 protein is CSAGSSLGTEAFF. For the CDR3, the DNA is TGCAGCGCCGGGTCGTCTCTGGGCACTGAAGCTTTCTTT.